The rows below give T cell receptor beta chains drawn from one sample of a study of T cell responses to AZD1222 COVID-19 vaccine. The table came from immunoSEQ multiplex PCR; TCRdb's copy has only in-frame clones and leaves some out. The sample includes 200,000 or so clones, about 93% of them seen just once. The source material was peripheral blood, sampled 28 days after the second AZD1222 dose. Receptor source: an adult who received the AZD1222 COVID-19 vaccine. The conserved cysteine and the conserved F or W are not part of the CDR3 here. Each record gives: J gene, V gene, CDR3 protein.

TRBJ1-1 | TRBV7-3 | ASSLQGSDTEAF
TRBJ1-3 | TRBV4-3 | ASSQGEGGTIY
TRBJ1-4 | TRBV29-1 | SVRGGGAANEKLF
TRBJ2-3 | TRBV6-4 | ASSSRVTDTQY
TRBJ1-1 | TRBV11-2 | ASSLLGGRTEAF
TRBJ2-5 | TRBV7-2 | ASSLEAGSLVTQY
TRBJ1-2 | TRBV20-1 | SADNYGYT
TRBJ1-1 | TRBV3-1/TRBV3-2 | ASSRTGGLGNTEAF
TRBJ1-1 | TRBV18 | ASSAGAGGDTEAF
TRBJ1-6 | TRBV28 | ASGLNGQGAYSSYNSPLH
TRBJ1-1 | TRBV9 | ASSDGANTEAF
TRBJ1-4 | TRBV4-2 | ASSRTFAGATNEKLF
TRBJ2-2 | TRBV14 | ASSRFESNTGELF
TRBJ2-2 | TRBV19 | ASSPFSGELF
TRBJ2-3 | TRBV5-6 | ASSLRTSGDTQY
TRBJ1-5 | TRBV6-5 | ASSYYREGGQPQH
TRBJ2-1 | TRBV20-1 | SASNPGQAGHYNEQF
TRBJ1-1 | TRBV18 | ASSPRDGNTEAF
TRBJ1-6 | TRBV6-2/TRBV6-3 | ASSYVGENSPLH
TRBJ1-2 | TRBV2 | ASRLPYYDTIYGYT
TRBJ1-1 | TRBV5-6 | ASSRQGGTEAF
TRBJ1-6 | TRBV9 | ASSAGQGKNSPLH
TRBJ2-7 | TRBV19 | ASTPRGEGHEQY
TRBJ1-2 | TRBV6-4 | ASSDTDSGYT
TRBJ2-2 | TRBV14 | ASSPPGVWAGELF
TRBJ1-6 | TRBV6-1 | ASSDPNRRLSLH
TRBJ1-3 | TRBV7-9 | ASSLGGYSGSGNTIY
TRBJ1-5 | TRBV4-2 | ASSQEGPGRTYSNQPQH
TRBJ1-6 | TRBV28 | ASSLFPAGTNSPLH
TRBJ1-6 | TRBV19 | ASSIYISYNSPLH
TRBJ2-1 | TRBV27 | ASSLSHRGITYNEQF
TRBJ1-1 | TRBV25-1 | ASGTQNTEAF
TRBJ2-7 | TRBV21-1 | ASSNRDRSYEQY
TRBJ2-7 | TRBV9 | ASSGRDSAYEQY
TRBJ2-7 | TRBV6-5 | ASRRPGQYEQY
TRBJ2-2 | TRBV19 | ASNIPPPSGENTGELF
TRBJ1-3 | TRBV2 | ASSPTGGRDTIY
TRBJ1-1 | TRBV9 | ASSVDGGRNTEAF
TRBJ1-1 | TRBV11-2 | ASSLGRPMNTEAF
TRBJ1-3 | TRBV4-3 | ASSQETASSSGNTIY
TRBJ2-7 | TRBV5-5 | ASSRRAHEQY
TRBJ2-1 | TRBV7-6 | ASSLVQGTGEQF
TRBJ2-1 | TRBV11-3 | ASSRSGVGNEQF
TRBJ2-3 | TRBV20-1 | SASRQGVGDTQY
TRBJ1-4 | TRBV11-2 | ASSLGVGRTNEKLF
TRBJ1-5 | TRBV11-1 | ASSPDRLGPQH
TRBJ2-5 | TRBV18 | ASSLTDSSGPAQETQY
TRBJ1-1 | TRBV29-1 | SVDPMNTEAF
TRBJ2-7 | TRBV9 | ASSPGDRLSYEQY
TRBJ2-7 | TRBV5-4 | ASSFGEHEQY
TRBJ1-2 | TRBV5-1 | ASRPGTGVDGYT
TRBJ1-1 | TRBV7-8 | ASSFSTRSGTKAF
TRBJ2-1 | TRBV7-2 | ASSFGPQYNEQF